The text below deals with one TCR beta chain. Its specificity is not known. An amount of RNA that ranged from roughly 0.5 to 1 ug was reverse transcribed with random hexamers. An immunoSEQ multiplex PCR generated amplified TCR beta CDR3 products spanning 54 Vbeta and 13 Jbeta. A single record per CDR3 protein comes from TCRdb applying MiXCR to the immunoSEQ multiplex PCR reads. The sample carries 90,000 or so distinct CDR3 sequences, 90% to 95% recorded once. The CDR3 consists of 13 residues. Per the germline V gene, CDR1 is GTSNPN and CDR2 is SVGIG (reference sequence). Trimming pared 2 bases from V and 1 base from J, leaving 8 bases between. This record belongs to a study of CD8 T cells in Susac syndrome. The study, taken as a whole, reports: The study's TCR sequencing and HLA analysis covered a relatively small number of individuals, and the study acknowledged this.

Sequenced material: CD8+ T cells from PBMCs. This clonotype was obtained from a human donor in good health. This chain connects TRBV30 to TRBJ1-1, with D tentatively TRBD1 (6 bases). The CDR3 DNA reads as TGTGCCTGGAGTTACAGGGCGAACACTGAAGCTTTCTTT. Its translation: CAWSYRANTEAFF.